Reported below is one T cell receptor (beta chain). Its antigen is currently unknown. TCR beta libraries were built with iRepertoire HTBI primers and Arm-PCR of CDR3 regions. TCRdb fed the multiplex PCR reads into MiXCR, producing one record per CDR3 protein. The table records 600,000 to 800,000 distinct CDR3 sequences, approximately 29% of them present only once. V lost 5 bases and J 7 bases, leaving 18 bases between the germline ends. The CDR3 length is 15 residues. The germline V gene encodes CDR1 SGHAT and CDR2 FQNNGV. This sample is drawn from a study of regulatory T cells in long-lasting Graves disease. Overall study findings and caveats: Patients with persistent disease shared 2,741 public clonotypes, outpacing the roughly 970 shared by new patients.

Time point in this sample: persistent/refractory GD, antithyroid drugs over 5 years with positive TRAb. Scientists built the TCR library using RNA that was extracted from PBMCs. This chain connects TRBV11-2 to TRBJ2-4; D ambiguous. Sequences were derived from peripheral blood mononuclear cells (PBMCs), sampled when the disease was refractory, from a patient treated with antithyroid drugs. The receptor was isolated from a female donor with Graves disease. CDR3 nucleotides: TGTGCCAGCAGCCTCAACTCATTGGCGAAGAACATTCAGTACTTC. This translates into CASSLNSLAKNIQYF.